Listed below are T cell receptor beta chains from one sample, sequenced in a study of OX40 agonist ivuxolimab in advanced cancers. Assay used: immunoSEQ multiplex PCR; TCRdb lists only in-frame clones, some missing. This table has about 79,000 clones, roughly four fifths appearing once. Sequences were derived from CD4+ or CD8+ T cells sorted from blood, sampled in a trial of the OX40 agonist ivuxolimab. The receptors were sampled from an adult with an advanced solid tumor such as melanoma, head and neck, liver or kidney cancer. The CDR3 runs from the conserved cysteine through the conserved F or W. Each record gives: D gene, V gene, J gene, clone size, CDR3 protein, CDR3 DNA. D genes are given only for firm matches. A row's size may be missing; if present it is once, few, many or a size class.

D gene: NA; V gene: TRBV5-1; J gene: TRBJ2-1; clone size: NA; CDR3 protein: CATTRFPEGGEQFF; CDR3 DNA: TGCGCCACCACCCGATTCCCCGAGGGCGGTGAGCAGTTCTTC
D gene: NA; V gene: TRBV2; J gene: TRBJ1-2; clone size: few; CDR3 protein: CASIVTRYAYGYTF; CDR3 DNA: TGTGCCAGCATCGTGACCCGTTACGCCTATGGCTACACCTTC
D gene: NA; V gene: TRBV12-2; J gene: TRBJ1-5; clone size: NA; CDR3 protein: CASRLEGKQSDSNQPQHF; CDR3 DNA: TGTGCAAGTCGCTTAGAAGGTAAACAAAGCGATAGCAATCAGCCCCAGCATTTT
D gene: NA; V gene: TRBV7-9; J gene: TRBJ2-1; clone size: NA; CDR3 protein: CASSYSPQRTYNEQFF; CDR3 DNA: TGTGCCAGCTCTTACTCCCCCCAGCGGACCTACAATGAGCAGTTCTTC
D gene: NA; V gene: TRBV9; J gene: TRBJ2-2; clone size: once; CDR3 protein: CASSVGLGELFF; CDR3 DNA: TGTGCCAGCAGCGTAGGGCTCGGGGAGCTGTTTTTT
D gene: TRBD1; V gene: TRBV28; J gene: TRBJ1-6; clone size: NA; CDR3 protein: CASSAPPGGQGAVSPLHF; CDR3 DNA: TGTGCCAGCAGTGCCCCCCCGGGGGGTCAGGGGGCGGTATCACCCCTCCACTTT
D gene: NA; V gene: TRBV18; J gene: TRBJ1-1; clone size: NA; CDR3 protein: CASSPRMGTEAFF; CDR3 DNA: TGTGCCAGCTCACCACGGATGGGCACTGAAGCTTTCTTT
D gene: NA; V gene: TRBV27; J gene: TRBJ2-7; clone size: NA; CDR3 protein: CASSFNEYYEQYF; CDR3 DNA: TGTGCCAGCAGTTTCAATGAGTACTACGAGCAGTACTTC
D gene: TRBD2; V gene: TRBV7-2; J gene: TRBJ2-1; clone size: NA; CDR3 protein: CASSLMGLVENEQFF; CDR3 DNA: TGTGCCAGCAGCTTAATGGGACTAGTAGAGAATGAGCAGTTCTTC
D gene: NA; V gene: TRBV28; J gene: TRBJ1-1; clone size: once; CDR3 protein: CASSFPPQGWGQVMNTEAFF; CDR3 DNA: TGTGCCAGCAGTTTCCCTCCCCAGGGGTGGGGACAAGTCATGAACACTGAAGCTTTCTTT
D gene: NA; V gene: TRBV9; J gene: TRBJ2-3; clone size: NA; CDR3 protein: CASSVHGGTSTDTQYF; CDR3 DNA: TGTGCCAGCAGCGTACACGGCGGGACTAGCACAGATACGCAGTATTTT